Presented here are 30 T cell receptor beta chains from one specimen sequenced in a study of blood T cell repertoires in COVID-19. The protocol was immunoSEQ multiplex PCR, while the TCRdb copy is restricted to in-frame clones and leaves out a portion. The sample holds over 250,000 clones, 80% to 90% seen once. Input material: peripheral blood. These receptors were collected from a woman in her 70s with COVID-19, enrolled during active disease.

This clone has only one observation. The CDR3 DNA follows: TGTGCCAGCGCTGACCGGGACAGGGGGAACTATGGCTACACCTTC. The encoded protein is CASADRDRGNYGYTF. The chain joins TRBV5-4 to TRBJ1-2; 11 nucleotides match TRBD1. The germline gives CDR1 SGHNT, CDR2 YYREEE (reference sequence). This CDR3 has 15 residues. The trim removed 7 bases at V and 2 bases at J, leaving 7 bases unmatched.

The CDR3: CASSLWPSIPYEQYF. The CDR3 DNA reads as TGTGCCAGCAGCTTGTGGCCTAGCATCCCCTACGAGCAGTACTTC. The V call is TRBV5-4, the J call TRBJ2-7, with D possibly being TRBD2 (5 bases). This CDR3 has 15 amino acids. Germline CDR1 is SGHNT and CDR2 is YYREEE (reference sequence). V shed 1 base and J shed 2 bases, with 13 bases lying between them. Variable domain in full (rest from reference TRBV5-4 and TRBJ2-7): ETGVTQSPTHLIKTRGQQVTLRCSSQSGHNTVSWYQQALGQGPQFIFQYYREEENGRGNFPPRFSGLQFPNYSSELNVNALELDDSALYLCASSLWPSIPYEQYFGPGTRLTVT.

In this sample, this clone turned up once. The gene calls are TRBV19 and TRBJ2-2, with 11 nucleotides matching TRBD2. The CDR3 has 18 residues. Germline V lookup: CDR1 LNHDA, CDR2 SQIVND (reference sequence). The V gene end was trimmed by 5 bases and the J gene end by 0 bases; junction bases not matched to a gene: 8. The CDR3 DNA reads TGTGCCAGTAGTTCCCTAGCGGGAGGCCCCCCGAACACCGGGGAGCTGTTTTTT. Encoded protein: CASSSLAGGPPNTGELFF. Using reference TRBV19 and TRBJ2-2 for the parts outside the CDR3, the full variable domain is DGGITQSPKYLFRKEGQNVTLSCEQNLNHDAMYWYRQDPGQGLRLIYYSQIVNDFQKGDIAEGYSVSREKKESFPLTVTSAQKNPTAFYLCASSSLAGGPPNTGELFFGEGSRLTVL.

V and J are TRBV2 and TRBJ1-4; a possible D gene is TRBD1 (5 bases). The length of the CDR3 is 15 residues. With 7 bases removed from V and 6 bases from J, the gap between germline ends came to 18 bases. Germline assignment: CDR1 SNHLY and CDR2 FYNNEI. CDR3 DNA sequence: TGTGCCAGCACCCAACGACCGGAGGGGCATGAAAAACTGTTTTTT. It yields the protein CASTQRPEGHEKLFF.

The V and J genes are TRBV9 and TRBJ2-2; D possibly corresponds to TRBD2 (6 bases). V lost 0 bases to trimming and J lost 6 bases, with 12 bases between them. The CDR3 spans 15 residues. Germline V gives CDR1 SGDLS, CDR2 YYNGEE. In nucleotides, the CDR3 is TGTGCCAGCAGCGTAGTGGTGGGAGGACCCGGGGAGCTGTTTTTT. This encodes CASSVVVGGPGELFF.

CDR3 DNA sequence: TGTGCCAGCAGCCGCTTGTTAGCCGAATACAATGAGCAGTTCTTC. It encodes CASSRLLAEYNEQFF. The rearrangement uses TRBV7-2 and TRBJ2-1; D remains unclear. Germline V gives CDR1 SGHTA, CDR2 FQGNSA. V was trimmed by 5 bases and J by 4 bases, leaving 15 bases between them. The CDR3 extends over 15 amino acids.

V is TRBV15 and J is TRBJ2-7; no firm D call. V lost 1 base to trimming and J lost 0 bases, with 7 bases between them. The CDR3 is 14 amino acids. The germline CDR1 and CDR2 sequences are LNHNV and YYDKDF (reference sequence). The CDR3 nucleotides read TGTGCCACCAGCAGAGCGCTAAGCTCCTACGAGCAGTACTTC. Protein sequence: CATSRALSSYEQYF. The full variable domain, its missing parts supplied by reference TRBV15 and TRBJ2-7, is DAMVIQNPRYQVTQFGKPVTLSCSQTLNHNVMYWYQQKSSQAPKLLFHYYDKDFNNEADTPDNFQSRRPNTSFCFLDIRSPGLGDTAMYLCATSRALSSYEQYFGPGTRLTVT.

The chain employs TRBV28 and TRBJ2-3; TRBD2 might be the D (5 bases). This CDR3 spans 15 amino acids. V was clipped by 2 bases and J by 2 bases, with 11 bases between them. CDR1 is MDHEN and CDR2 is SYDVKM in the germline V gene. CDR3 sequence (DNA): TGTGCCAGCAGTTTAGGAGGATTTGCCACAGATACGCAGTATTTT. Its translation is CASSLGGFATDTQYF.

The chain recombines TRBV27 with TRBJ2-1; 8 bases match TRBD2. The germline gives CDR1 MNHEY, CDR2 SMNVEV (reference sequence). Trimming cost V 5 bases and J 7 bases; bases outside gene matches: 16. The CDR3 spans 17 residues. The CDR3 coding sequence is TGTGCCAGCAGTCAACCCCGTTGGCCGGGGGGGATAAATGAGCAGTTCTTC. It yields the protein CASSQPRWPGGINEQFF.

The chain employs TRBV19 and TRBJ2-5, with D hard to call. The CDR3 length is 14 residues. Germline CDR1 LNHDA, CDR2 SQIVND (reference sequence). Trimming cost V 3 bases and J 5 bases, with 13 bases left between them. The CDR3 protein is CASSIVGLSETQYF. CDR3 nucleotides: TGTGCCAGTAGTATCGTTGGGCTATCGGAGACCCAGTACTTC.

The chain combines TRBV29-1 with TRBJ2-1; TRBD2 agrees at 10 bases. Trimming removed 6 bases from V and 10 bases from J; junction bases left unmatched: 12. Germline V CDR1 and CDR2: SQVTM, ANQGSEA. The CDR3 covers 14 residues. CDR3 sequence reads: CSVQSLAGVGEQFF. DNA for the CDR3: TGCAGCGTCCAGTCCCTAGCGGGAGTTGGGGAGCAGTTCTTC.

This chain joins TRBV28 and TRBJ2-3; a weak D match, TRBD2 (5 bases). The germline V and J ends were trimmed by 3 bases and 1 base, with 11 bases remaining between them. Germline V gives CDR1 MDHEN, CDR2 SYDVKM. The CDR3 consists of 15 residues. For the CDR3, the DNA is TGTGCCAGCAGTTTTGTCGGGAAAGGCACAGATACGCAGTATTTT. Residues: CASSFVGKGTDTQYF. Combining the CDR3 with reference TRBV28 and TRBJ2-3 gives the whole variable domain DVKVTQSSRYLVKRTGEKVFLECVQDMDHENMFWYRQDPGLGLRLIYFSYDVKMKEKGDIPEGYSVSREKKERFSLILESASTNQTSMYLCASSFVGKGTDTQYFGPGTRLTVL.

V gene TRBV5-6 combines with J gene TRBJ2-1; 9 positions agree with TRBD2. The CDR3 extends over 13 amino acids. Germline CDR1 is SGHDT and CDR2 is YYEEEE. The trim removed 4 bases at V and 10 bases at J, leaving 6 bases unmatched. DNA of the CDR3: TGTGCCAGCAGCCCGGGACTAGCATTGGAGCAGTTCTTC. The encoded protein is CASSPGLALEQFF.

The chain is built from TRBV11-3 and TRBJ2-1, with TRBD2 as a possible D gene (6 bases). V was cut by 1 base and J by 9 bases, with 10 bases left in between. Germline V gene data show CDR1 as SGHNT and CDR2 as YENEEA. This CDR3 contains 13 residues. The CDR3 loop reads CASSLVGGTEQFF. The DNA of the CDR3 is TGTGCCAGCAGCTTAGTTGGCGGGACTGAGCAGTTCTTC.

There are a few counts of this clone. The rearrangement joins TRBV3-1 (or the pseudogene TRBV3-2) to TRBJ1-2, with D maybe TRBD1 (6 bases). This CDR3 has 14 amino acids. The germline CDR1 and CDR2 sequences are LGHDT and YNNKEL (reference sequence). V lost 11 bases, J lost 4 bases, and 20 bases lay in between. This chain's CDR3 is CASRDTKAGYGYTF. In DNA, the CDR3 is TGTGCCTCTAGGGACACCAAAGCTGGCTATGGCTACACCTTC.

The gene calls are TRBV30 and TRBJ2-7; 9 bases fit TRBD2. The CDR3 is 12 residues long. Germline CDR1 and CDR2: GTSNPN and SVGIG (reference sequence). Trimming took 7 bases from V and 0 from J; bases not matched to a gene: 1. The CDR3 is CAYSGSSYEQYF. Here the CDR3 DNA reads TGTGCCTATAGCGGGAGCTCCTACGAGCAGTACTTC.

This clone was counted between two and nine times. The V gene is TRBV3-1 (or the pseudogene TRBV3-2), the J gene TRBJ1-2; D call uncertain. Trimming took 1 base from V and 4 from J, leaving 7 bases between them. The CDR3 extends over 13 amino acids. Germline CDR1 LGHDT, CDR2 YNNKEL (reference sequence). The CDR3 DNA reads as TGTGCCAGCAGCCAAGGCAAGCCCTATGGCTACACCTTC. Residues: CASSQGKPYGYTF.

The chain's CDR3 is CASSSYYQNEQFF. The CDR3 coding sequence is TGTGCCAGCAGCTCCTACTACCAGAATGAGCAGTTCTTC. The chain joins TRBV5-4 to TRBJ2-1, with D unresolved. Trimming shortened V by 3 bases and J by 7 bases, and 11 bases separated the two germline ends. Germline lookup yields CDR1 SGHNT and CDR2 YYREEE (reference sequence). The length of the CDR3 is 13 residues.

The rearrangement uses TRBV24-1 and TRBJ2-7, with TRBD2 identical over 11 bases. The CDR3 runs 15 residues. Per germline, CDR1 KGHDR and CDR2 SFDVKD. The V gene end was trimmed by 1 base and the J gene end by 4 bases; junction bases not matched to a gene: 2. The CDR3 region is CATSDLPSGGYEQYF. CDR3 nucleotide sequence: TGTGCCACCAGTGATTTACCTAGCGGGGGGTACGAGCAGTACTTC.

The gene calls are TRBV4-1 and TRBJ1-1; 9 bases line up with TRBD1. With V trimmed by 0 bases and J by 0 bases, 2 bases remained unmatched. The CDR3 covers 16 residues. Germline CDR1 and CDR2: MGHRA and YSYEKL. The CDR3 reads CASSQEWDRVNTEAFF. CDR3 sequence (DNA): TGCGCCAGCAGCCAAGAATGGGACAGGGTGAACACTGAAGCTTTCTTT.

This clone was observed a single time. This chain links TRBV11-2 with TRBJ1-1; a weak D match, TRBD1 (5 bases). The germline gives CDR1 SGHAT, CDR2 FQNNGV. This CDR3 contains 14 residues. Deletions cut 5 bases from V and 2 bases from J, with 12 bases between. The CDR3 region has the DNA TGTGCCAGCAGCCCGAGGGACTACAACACTGAAGCTTTCTTT. Translating it yields CASSPRDYNTEAFF. The whole variable domain, remainder taken from reference TRBV11-2 and TRBJ1-1, is EAGVAQSPRYKIIEKRQSVAFWCNPISGHATLYWYQQILGQGPKLLIQFQNNGVVDDSQLPKDRFSAERLKGVDSTLKIQPAKLEDSAVYLCASSPRDYNTEAFFGQGTRLTVV.

A word on this clone: A read error may produce the germline difference seen at one junction end. The chain joins TRBV18 to TRBJ2-3; D unclear. The CDR3 is 13 residues long. CDR1 and CDR2 from the germline V gene are KGHSH and LQKENI. CDR3: CASSPSNTHTQYF. As DNA, the CDR3 is TGTGCCAGCTCACCTTCAAACACACATACGCAGTATTTT.

The chain has TRBV21-1 and TRBJ2-3; TRBD2, the D gene given by the table, was not confirmed from the DNA. TRBV21-1 is labeled a pseudogene. This CDR3 spans 14 amino acids. DNA for the CDR3: TGTGCCAGCGTACTCATCCGGGGCACAGATACGCAGTATTTT. Its translation is CASVLIRGTDTQYF.

This clone has more than one count but fewer than ten. The chain has TRBV18 and TRBJ2-7, with TRBD2 matching over 10 bases. Germline loops: CDR1 KGHSH, CDR2 LQKENI. There are 15 residues in the CDR3. Germline trimming cut 3 bases from V and 0 bases from J; bases unmatched to any gene: 2. The CDR3 loop is CASSPASGSSYEQYF. Here the CDR3 DNA reads TGTGCCAGCTCACCTGCTAGCGGGAGCTCCTACGAGCAGTACTTC.

The genes are TRBV6-5 and TRBJ2-3; 11 bases match TRBD2. Unmatched junction bases numbered 6, after V lost 6 bases and J lost 4 bases. The CDR3 is made up of 15 amino acids. Germline V gene lookup returns CDR1 MNHEY and CDR2 SVGAGI. CDR3 sequence: CASRILAGVPDTQYF. CDR3 sequence (DNA): TGTGCCAGCAGGATACTAGCGGGAGTGCCAGATACGCAGTATTTT.

This clone was observed a few times. This chain connects TRBV10-1 to TRBJ2-7, with 7 nucleotides matching TRBD2. V trimming: 3 bases; J trimming: 2 bases; junction bases outside the gene matches: 7. The CDR3 length is 15 residues. The germline CDR1 and CDR2 sequences are WNHNN and SYGVQD (reference sequence). CDR3 sequence (DNA): TGCGCCAGCAGTGAAATAGCGGGCCCACCCTACGAGCAGTACTTC. This encodes CASSEIAGPPYEQYF.

This chain links TRBV6-5 with TRBJ1-2; D not certain. Germline V gene data show CDR1 as MNHEY and CDR2 as SVGAGI. The CDR3 is 12 residues long. The germline V and J ends were trimmed by 8 bases and 4 bases, with 11 bases remaining between them. CDR3 residues: CASAIPGYGYTF. The CDR3 DNA is TGTGCCAGCGCAATCCCCGGCTATGGCTACACCTTC.

This chain uses TRBV30 with TRBJ1-1; possible D gene TRBD1, 6 bases. CDR1 is GTSNPN, CDR2 SVGIG, per germline (reference sequence). V was trimmed by 2 bases and J by 3 bases, leaving 10 bases between them. The CDR3 runs 13 residues. In nucleotides, the CDR3 is TGTGCCTGGAGTCGGACAGAAGACACTGAAGCTTTCTTT. Its protein product is CAWSRTEDTEAFF.

The chain couples TRBV6-2 or TRBV6-3 to TRBJ2-1; 7 nucleotides line up with TRBD1. J lost 9 bases, V lost 4 bases, and 3 bases had no gene match. From germline, CDR1 is MNHEY and CDR2 SVGEGT. CDR3 length: 12 amino acids. In nucleotides, the CDR3 is TGTGCCAGCAGTTCCAACAGGGGTGAGCAGTTCTTC. As protein: CASSSNRGEQFF.

This rearrangement joins TRBV4-1 to TRBJ1-5; a weak D match, TRBD1 (6 bases). The CDR3 is 15 residues long. Germline lookup yields CDR1 MGHRA and CDR2 YSYEKL. V was pared by 2 bases and J by 5 bases, with 13 bases between. Here the CDR3 DNA reads TGCGCCAGCAGCCAATCCTCGGACAGATATCAGCCCCAGCATTTT. It translates to CASSQSSDRYQPQHF.